What follows are 24 T cell receptor beta chains derived from one specimen sequenced in a study of Ad26.COV2.S vaccination and SARS-CoV-2 variants. TCRdb's copy holds only in-frame clones and misses some; the assay was immunoSEQ multiplex PCR. The sample carries 300,000 to 500,000 clones, 75% to 90% recorded once. Treatment indicated: some 20 received Ad26.COV2.S at low or high dose, single or two shots; several received placebo; per-sample allocation not given. Sampling was done on day 63 after the first vaccine or placebo injection. The sequencing used peripheral blood, collected in a trial of Ad26.COV2.S vaccine versus placebo. The receptors were sampled from a person between 18 and 65 years old who received the Ad26.COV2.S COVID-19 vaccine or a placebo.

This clone was observed a few times. J is TRBJ2-1 and V is TRBV4-3; D not resolved. Germline V gene sequence: CDR1 LGHNA, CDR2 YSLEER. This CDR3 is 15 amino acids long. Trimming removed 0 bases at V and 3 bases at J, with 9 bases between. CDR3 protein: CASSQEDRDYNEQFF. The CDR3 DNA reads as TGCGCCAGCAGCCAAGAGGACCGTGACTACAATGAGCAGTTCTTC.

This rearrangement joins TRBV10-3 to TRBJ2-3; perhaps TRBD2 as D (5 bases). Germline values: CDR1 ENHRY, CDR2 SYGVKD. This CDR3 contains 13 residues. V was clipped by 11 bases and J by 2 bases, with 14 bases between them. The CDR3 sequence is CALGSEVTDTQYF. CDR3 DNA sequence: TGTGCCCTAGGTTCGGAGGTCACAGATACGCAGTATTTT.

The chain joins TRBV7-8 to TRBJ1-1; 8 nucleotides line up with TRBD1. After removal of 1 base from V and 3 bases from J, the junction contained 1 base not matched to a gene. This CDR3 comprises 14 residues. Germline V lookup: CDR1 SGHVS, CDR2 FQNEAQ. This chain's CDR3 is CASSLGQGYTEAFF. CDR3 nucleotides: TGTGCCAGCAGCTTAGGACAGGGGTACACTGAAGCTTTCTTT.

This chain joins TRBV15 and TRBJ1-2; D is unclear. CDR3 length: 15 residues. Germline lookup yields CDR1 LNHNV and CDR2 YYDKDF (reference sequence). V lost 0 bases, J lost 8 bases, and 16 bases lay in between. The CDR3, as DNA: TGTGCCACCAGCAGAGATAAGAAGGGTAGATGGGGCTACACCTTC. Amino acid sequence: CATSRDKKGRWGYTF.

V is TRBV2 and J is TRBJ2-3, with D possibly matching TRBD1 (6 bases). The CDR3 extends over 14 amino acids. The germline CDR1 and CDR2 sequences are SNHLY and FYNNEI. V lost 11 bases and J 5 bases, leaving 20 bases between the germline ends. CDR3 coding DNA: TGTGCCTTCCAACCCGACAGGATGGAAGATACGCAGTATTTT. Protein: CAFQPDRMEDTQYF.

The chain joins TRBV6-1 to TRBJ1-2; tentative D call: TRBD1 (6 bases). The CDR3 covers 14 residues. V lost 2 bases and J 7 bases, leaving 14 bases between the germline ends. From germline, CDR1 is MNHNS and CDR2 SASEGT. The DNA of the CDR3 is TGTGCCAGCAGTGAATCTAGTGGAGGGGGTGGCTACACCTTC. Residues: CASSESSGGGGYTF.

CDR3 loop: CASSAGGQYYQETQYF. CDR3 coding DNA: TGTGCCAGCAGCGCAGGGGGACAGTACTACCAAGAGACCCAGTACTTC. The chain combines TRBV9 with TRBJ2-5, with 7 positions matching TRBD1. This CDR3 region has 16 residues. CDR1 is SGDLS and CDR2 is YYNGEE in the germline V gene. With 3 bases clipped from V and 0 bases from J, the junction kept 8 bases outside the gene matches. Drawing the rest from reference TRBV9 and TRBJ2-5, the complete variable domain is DSGVTQTPKHLITATGQRVTLRCSPRSGDLSVYWYQQSLDQGLQFLIQYYNGEERAKGNILERFSAQQFPDLHSELNLSSLELGDSALYFCASSAGGQYYQETQYFGPGTRLLVL.

The chain is built from TRBV4-3 and TRBJ1-3, with D possibly matching TRBD1 (6 bases). Germline values: CDR1 LGHNA, CDR2 YSLEER. CDR3 length: 17 residues. V lost 4 bases, J lost 0 bases, and 16 bases lay in between. The CDR3 here is CASSRATGSNSGNTIYF. CDR3 nucleotides: TGCGCCAGCAGCCGAGCCACAGGGAGTAACTCTGGAAACACCATATATTTT.

V is TRBV5-1 and J is TRBJ2-2, with TRBD2 matching over 8 bases. Per the germline V gene, CDR1 is SGHRS and CDR2 is YFSETQ. There are 18 residues in the CDR3. V was pared by 3 bases and J by 0 bases, with 10 bases of the junction left unmatched. CDR3 amino acids: CASSSQKVAGPNTGELFF. In DNA, the CDR3 is TGCGCCAGCAGCTCCCAGAAGGTAGCGGGACCGAACACCGGGGAGCTGTTTTTT.

The genes are TRBV5-1 and TRBJ2-2; 10 bases line up with TRBD2. The germline CDR1 and CDR2 sequences are SGHRS and YFSETQ. This CDR3 has 18 residues. The V gene end was trimmed by 1 base and the J gene end by 0 bases; junction bases not matched to a gene: 6. As DNA, the CDR3 is TGCGCCAGCAGCTTGATGGCTAGCGGGGGCCCGAACACCGGGGAGCTGTTTTTT. Its translation: CASSLMASGGPNTGELFF. The whole variable domain, filled in from reference TRBV5-1 and TRBJ2-2, reads KAGVTQTPRYLIKTRGQQVTLSCSPISGHRSVSWYQQTPGQGLQFLFEYFSETQRNKGNFPGRFSGRQFSNSRSEMNVSTLELGDSALYLCASSLMASGGPNTGELFFGEGSRLTVL.

V usage is TRBV2 and J usage is TRBJ2-2, with a weak D call TRBD2 (6 bases). Germline V gene sequence: CDR1 SNHLY, CDR2 FYNNEI. V dropped 5 bases and J dropped 4 bases, with 11 bases sitting between them. The length of the CDR3 is 14 residues. The CDR3 coding sequence is TGTGCCAGCAGTCGGGGGACGGCCACCGGGGAGCTGTTTTTT. This codes for CASSRGTATGELFF.

Only one count was recorded for this clone. This chain uses TRBV3-1 (or the pseudogene TRBV3-2) with TRBJ2-5; 7 bases are a match to TRBD2. V was clipped by 4 bases and J by 6 bases; unmatched bases: 5. CDR3 size: 13 residues. Germline V lookup: CDR1 LGHDT, CDR2 YNNKEL (reference sequence). For the CDR3, the DNA is TGTGCCAGCAGCCCTGGACTAGGGAAGACCCAGTACTTC. Amino acids: CASSPGLGKTQYF.

This sequence joins TRBV18 and TRBJ1-1; D remains unclear. V was trimmed by 4 bases and J by 10 bases, leaving 16 bases between them. The CDR3 consists of 13 residues. Per germline, CDR1 KGHSH and CDR2 LQKENI. CDR3 sequence (DNA): TGTGCCAGCTCACACGGAGTCGAAATGGGAGCTTTCTTT. It specifies CASSHGVEMGAFF.

This clone was counted between two and nine times. This chain links TRBV7-9 with TRBJ2-7; D is uncertain. The CDR3 extends over 11 amino acids. Germline CDR1 SEHNR, CDR2 FQNEAQ (reference sequence). Trimming shortened V by 3 bases and J by 5 bases, and 5 bases separated the two germline ends. The CDR3 nucleotides are TGTGCCAGCAGCTTTGAGGACGAGCAGTACTTC. Protein sequence: CASSFEDEQYF.

The chain recombines TRBV2 with TRBJ1-5; no firm D call. Trimming took 7 bases from V and 8 from J, leaving 12 bases between them. Germline V lookup: CDR1 SNHLY, CDR2 FYNNEI. The CDR3 covers 12 residues. For the CDR3, the DNA is TGTGCCAGCAACGTATGGAGCGAGCCCCAGCATTTT. It codes for CASNVWSEPQHF.

This sequence joins TRBV5-1 and TRBJ1-6; D is perhaps TRBD1 (5 bases). Germline CDR1 and CDR2: SGHRS and YFSETQ. The CDR3 runs to 14 residues. Between the trimmed V and J ends, which lost 0 bases and 9 bases, there was a span of 10 bases. CDR3 coding DNA: TGCGCCAGCAGCTTGGCGGGGGGGGTTTCACCCCTCCACTTT. Translating it yields CASSLAGGVSPLHF.

V usage is TRBV27 and J usage is TRBJ1-2; D unclear. The CDR3 is 13 amino acids. With 10 bases removed from V and 0 bases from J, the gap between germline ends came to 12 bases. Germline V gene sequence: CDR1 MNHEY, CDR2 SMNVEV (reference sequence). CDR3 in DNA: TGTGCCACCCGCCCCGGAGCTAACTATGGCTACACCTTC. This codes for CATRPGANYGYTF.

The CDR3 region is CASSYSGWGTEAFF. The DNA for the CDR3 is TGTGCCAGCAGTTACTCGGGGTGGGGCACTGAAGCTTTCTTT. The chain joins TRBV6-5 to TRBJ1-1; no firm D call. The CDR3 runs to 14 residues. The V end lost 0 bases, the J end lost 4 bases, and 9 bases lay between the germline ends. Germline values: CDR1 MNHEY, CDR2 SVGAGI.

The rearrangement uses TRBV5-4 and TRBJ2-5; 8 bases are a match to TRBD1. The CDR3 spans 16 residues. Germline V lookup: CDR1 SGHNT, CDR2 YYREEE (reference sequence). V lost 4 bases and J lost 4; bases outside the gene matches: 12. The CDR3 nucleotides read TGTGCCAGCAGCCCGGGAACGGACAGGGTGTCAGAGACCCAGTACTTC. As protein: CASSPGTDRVSETQYF.

The chain combines TRBV19 with TRBJ2-6, with no clear D. Per germline, CDR1 LNHDA and CDR2 SQIVND (reference sequence). Trimming stripped 5 bases from V and 4 bases from J, with 6 bases between. The CDR3 runs 13 residues. CDR3 bases: TGTGCCAGTAGTTTTACAGGGGCCAACGTCCTGACTTTC. Amino acids: CASSFTGANVLTF.

This chain connects TRBV12-3 or TRBV12-4 to TRBJ2-7; TRBD2 aligns across 9 bases. The CDR3 spans 13 residues. The V and J ends lost 5 bases and 4 bases, in that order; junction bases with no gene match: 3. CDR3 amino acids: CASSPSGEYEQYF. CDR3 DNA: TGTGCCAGCAGTCCTAGCGGGGAGTACGAGCAGTACTTC.

This sequence joins TRBV27 and TRBJ2-2, with D uncertain. The germline V and J ends were trimmed by 6 bases and 2 bases, with 4 bases remaining between them. Germline-derived CDR1 and CDR2 are MNHEY and SMNVEV (reference sequence). The CDR3 is made up of 12 amino acids. This CDR3 is CASRRNTGELFF. The DNA for the CDR3 is TGTGCCAGCAGACGAAACACCGGGGAGCTGTTTTTT.

For the CDR3, the DNA is TGCGCCAGCAGCGAAGGAGTCCCGACAGGGGACGGGCAGTACTTC. It yields the protein CASSEGVPTGDGQYF. The chain carries TRBV5-1 and TRBJ2-7; 8 positions match TRBD1. J lost 9 bases, V lost 4 bases, and 15 bases had no gene match. The CDR3 length is 15 residues. Germline values: CDR1 SGHRS, CDR2 YFSETQ.

The chain is built from TRBV6-5 and TRBJ1-3; D is unclear. Germline CDR1 MNHEY, CDR2 SVGAGI. The CDR3 sequence is 13 residues long. V lost 8 bases and J 4 bases, leaving 12 bases between the germline ends. CDR3 sequence: CASSMINGNTIYF. The CDR3 DNA reads as TGTGCCAGCTCCATGATAAACGGAAACACCATATATTTT.